One and the same sample provided the 16 T cell receptor beta chains below, sequenced in a study of neurological immune-mediated disorders. TCRdb passed the 5' RACE reads through MiXCR, listing each CDR3 protein once. Of tens of thousands of distinct CDR3 sequences in the sample, about 4.4% were seen once. Sequenced material: CD4+ T cells from blood. The receptors come from a young man in good health.

In its sample, this clonotype was seen many times. The genes are TRBV5-1 and TRBJ2-2, with D uncertain. Germline CDR1 is SGHRS and CDR2 is YFSETQ. The CDR3 totals 16 residues. With 3 bases removed from V and 4 bases from J, the gap between germline ends came to 16 bases. CDR3 protein: CASSSLGFGPTGELFF. For the CDR3, the DNA is TGCGCCAGCAGCTCCCTCGGATTCGGGCCCACCGGGGAGCTGTTTTTT.

By sample fraction, this clonotype is medium-sized. The chain has TRBV10-3 and TRBJ2-6; D gene uncertain. Trimming pared 3 bases from V and 0 bases from J, leaving 3 bases between. In germline, CDR1 is ENHRY, CDR2 SYGVKD. The CDR3 has 14 amino acids. CDR3: CAISDSSGANVLTF. CDR3 nucleotides: TGTGCCATCAGTGACAGCTCTGGGGCCAACGTCCTGACTTTC.

This clonotype showed up many times. V gene TRBV20-1 combines with J gene TRBJ2-7; 7 bases are a match to TRBD2. CDR3 length: 13 residues. Germline values: CDR1 DFQATT, CDR2 SNEGSKA (reference sequence). The ends lost 1 base at V and 4 bases at J; junction bases unmatched: 4. The DNA of the CDR3 is TGCAGTGCTAGAGGAAGCGGGGTTTACGAGCAGTACTTC. This codes for CSARGSGVYEQYF.

This clonotype was recorded many times. This sequence joins TRBV12-3 or TRBV12-4 and TRBJ1-5; 9 bases align to TRBD1. The CDR3 length is 17 residues. V shed 6 bases, J shed 0 bases, and the junction held 9 bases outside the gene matches. CDR3 region: CASSPDGQGYSNQPQHF. CDR3 nucleotide sequence: TGTGCCAGCAGCCCTGACGGACAGGGGTATAGCAATCAGCCCCAGCATTTT.

In its sample, this clonotype was seen many times. The chain is built from TRBV10-3 and TRBJ2-2, with D unclear. The CDR3 extends over 12 amino acids. The V end was cut by 4 bases, the J end by 8 bases, with 8 bases between. Germline V gene lookup returns CDR1 ENHRY and CDR2 SYGVKD. The CDR3 sequence: CAISASTGELFF. In DNA form, the CDR3 reads TGTGCCATCAGTGCGAGTACTGGGGAGCTGTTTTTT.

In its sample, this clonotype was seen many times. The V gene is TRBV7-2, the J gene TRBJ2-3; D ambiguous. The CDR3 consists of 12 residues. Germline V lookup: CDR1 SGHTA, CDR2 FQGNSA. V shed 5 bases and J shed 4 bases, with 7 bases lying between them. CDR3 amino acids: CASSVGSDTQYF. In nucleotides, the CDR3 is TGTGCCAGCAGCGTAGGATCAGATACGCAGTATTTT.

Many counts were recorded for this clonotype. The V and J genes are TRBV20-1 and TRBJ1-1; the D is unclear. The ends were cut back, 4 bases at V and 4 bases at J, with 13 bases in the middle. The CDR3 loop spans 13 amino acids. Germline CDR1 is DFQATT and CDR2 is SNEGSKA (reference sequence). CDR3 amino acids: CSAIPDGVTEAFF. The CDR3 DNA reads as TGCAGTGCTATACCGGACGGGGTCACTGAAGCTTTCTTT.

This clonotype showed up many times. In DNA, the CDR3 is TGTGCCAGCAGTTCGTTGACAGGGGTTAGCACCATATATTTT. Amino acids: CASSSLTGVSTIYF. The gene calls are TRBV6-5 and TRBJ1-3, with 8 nucleotides matching TRBD1. CDR1 is MNHEY and CDR2 is SVGAGI in the germline V gene. The J segment lost 9 bases and the V segment lost 4 bases, leaving 8 bases of the junction unmatched. CDR3 length: 14 amino acids.

This clonotype was counted many times. In DNA form, the CDR3 reads TGTGCCAGCAGCTTAATTGGGGGATTGGGCTATGGCTACACCTTC. Protein product: CASSLIGGLGYGYTF. The chain links TRBV7-9 to TRBJ1-2, with D perhaps TRBD1 (5 bases). The ends were cut back, 2 bases at V and 4 bases at J, with 14 bases in the middle. The V gene's germline CDR1 is SEHNR and CDR2 FQNEAQ (reference sequence). The CDR3 is 15 residues long.

The sample holds many counts of this clonotype. J is TRBJ1-2 and V is TRBV5-6; a weak D match, TRBD1 (6 bases). In germline, CDR1 is SGHDT, CDR2 YYEEEE. Deletions cut 4 bases from V and 7 bases from J, with 14 bases between. CDR3 length: 13 residues. CDR3 coding DNA: TGTGCCAGCAGCCCTCCGGACAGAGGTGGCTACACCTTC. This codes for CASSPPDRGGYTF. The whole variable domain, filled in from reference TRBV5-6 and TRBJ1-2, reads DAGVTQSPTHLIKTRGQQVTLRCSPKSGHDTVSWYQQALGQGPQFIFQYYEEEERQRGNFPDRFSGHQFPNYSSELNVNALLLGDSALYLCASSPPDRGGYTFGSGTRLTVV.

This clonotype has at least ten counts. CDR3 coding DNA: TGTGCCAGCAGCTTAGGAGGGACAGTTTCCTACAATGAGCAGTTCTTC. Amino acids: CASSLGGTVSYNEQFF. The chain couples TRBV7-3 to TRBJ2-1, with a tentative D call TRBD1 (7 bases). Germline CDR1 is SGHTA and CDR2 is FQGTGA. Between the trimmed V and J ends, which lost 2 bases and 1 base, there was a span of 12 bases. This CDR3 comprises 16 residues.

The table lists this clonotype with many counts. The chain recombines TRBV3-1 with TRBJ2-3; no firm D call. The V end was cut by 3 bases, the J end by 5 bases, with 9 bases between. This CDR3 has 13 amino acids. CDR1 is LGHDT, CDR2 YNNKEL, per germline (reference sequence). The CDR3 protein is CASSQSSGDTQYF. The DNA of the CDR3 is TGTGCCAGCAGCCAGTCATCCGGAGATACGCAGTATTTT.

This clonotype was observed at least ten times. The CDR3: CASSLTSGGVGEQFF. DNA for the CDR3: TGCGCCAGCAGCTTGACTAGCGGGGGGGTGGGGGAGCAGTTCTTC. The V gene is TRBV5-1, the J gene TRBJ2-1; 13 bases map to TRBD2. In germline, CDR1 is SGHRS, CDR2 YFSETQ. With V trimmed by 1 base and J by 10 bases, 5 bases remained unmatched. CDR3 length: 15 residues.

Ten or more counts support this clonotype. The chain links TRBV7-3 to TRBJ1-1; tentatively, D is TRBD1 (6 bases). Trimming took 4 bases from V and 7 from J, leaving 13 bases between them. Germline CDR1 and CDR2: SGHTA and FQGTGA. This CDR3 comprises 13 residues. In DNA form, the CDR3 reads TGTGCCAGCAGCTCCCGTGGGGGCATTGAAGCTTTCTTT. Residues: CASSSRGGIEAFF. Filled out from reference TRBV7-3 and TRBJ1-1, the complete variable domain reads GAGVSQTPSNKVTEKGKYVELRCDPISGHTALYWYRQSLGQGPEFLIYFQGTGAADDSGLPNDRFFAVRPEGSVSTLKIQRTERGDSAVYLCASSSRGGIEAFFGQGTRLTVV.

This clonotype has at least ten counts. The gene calls are TRBV10-2 and TRBJ2-3; no firm D call. CDR3 length: 13 amino acids. Germline CDR1 reads WSHSY; CDR2 reads SAAADI. V was pared by 0 bases and J by 1 base, with 2 bases between. The CDR3 region has the DNA TGCGCCAGCAGTGAGTCTGGCACAGATACGCAGTATTTT. Its protein product is CASSESGTDTQYF.

This clonotype was observed at least ten times. This chain links TRBV11-2 with TRBJ2-3, with 7 nucleotides matching TRBD2. This CDR3 has 17 amino acids. In germline, CDR1 is SGHAT, CDR2 FQNNGV. J was trimmed by 0 bases and V by 1 base; bases with no gene match: 7. The DNA for the CDR3 is TGTGCCAGCAGCTTAGCGGGGGGACCCCTTAGCACAGATACGCAGTATTTT. Amino acids: CASSLAGGPLSTDTQYF.